The subject of this entry is one TCR beta chain. Its specificity is unknown. V gave up 7 bases and J gave up 7 bases; unmatched junction bases: 15. Germline V gene data show CDR1 as MNHEY and CDR2 as SMNVEV (reference sequence). The CDR3 has 15 residues. This sample stems from a study of cytomegalovirus exposure and HLA in healthy donors. Study results and caveats: Some TCR beta chains (164 of them) were listed as cytomegalovirus-associated.

TCRdb's copy holds only in-frame clones and misses some; the assay was immunoSEQ multiplex PCR. This table holds over 45,000 clones, roughly nine tenths found once. The chain uses TRBV27 and TRBJ2-7, with 8 bases fitting TRBD2. The sequenced sample consisted of PBMCs. The receptor was isolated from a man between 18 and 35 years old in good health and CMV-seronegative. This CDR3 reads CASTKFPGRADEQYF. CDR3 sequence (DNA): TGTGCCAGCACCAAATTCCCCGGGAGGGCCGATGAGCAGTACTTC.